The rows below give T cell receptor beta chains drawn from one sample of a study of cytomegalovirus exposure and HLA in healthy donors. The protocol was immunoSEQ multiplex PCR, while the TCRdb copy is restricted to in-frame clones and leaves out a portion. The sample shows approximately 110,000 clones, 65% to 90% of them seen only once. The sequenced sample was PBMCs. These receptors all come from a man in his thirties or forties in good health and CMV-seropositive. Both conserved end residues are part of each CDR3. The D gene is left open where the match is weak. Size values are once, few and many counts, or a class for expanded clones, and some rows have none.

clone_size: NA; j_call: TRBJ1-6; v_call: TRBV6-1; d_call: NA; cdr3_nt: TGTGCCAGCAGTCTTTACCACGGGAATTCACCCCTCCACTTT; cdr3_aa: CASSLYHGNSPLHF
clone_size: once; j_call: TRBJ1-1; v_call: TRBV2; d_call: NA; cdr3_nt: TGTGCCAGCAGTGAAGGCCGGGGATTCACTGAAGCTTTCTTT; cdr3_aa: CASSEGRGFTEAFF
clone_size: NA; j_call: TRBJ2-3; v_call: TRBV9; d_call: NA; cdr3_nt: TGTGCCAGCAGCGTAGCTCAGTCAGATACGCAGTATTTT; cdr3_aa: CASSVAQSDTQYF
clone_size: few; j_call: TRBJ2-1; v_call: TRBV10-3; d_call: TRBD2; cdr3_nt: TGTGCCATCAGGGGGAGCGGGGGGGGCCGAAATGAGCAGTTCTTC; cdr3_aa: CAIRGSGGGRNEQFF
clone_size: NA; j_call: TRBJ1-2; v_call: TRBV27; d_call: NA; cdr3_nt: TGTGCCAGCGGGAGTACGGCTAACTATGGCTACACCTTC; cdr3_aa: CASGSTANYGYTF
clone_size: NA; j_call: TRBJ2-7; v_call: TRBV19; d_call: NA; cdr3_nt: TGTGCCAGTAGTATGCAGGGTGACTACGAGCAGTACTTC; cdr3_aa: CASSMQGDYEQYF
clone_size: NA; j_call: TRBJ1-2; v_call: TRBV5-4; d_call: TRBD1; cdr3_nt: TGTGCCAGCAGCCCGGGGGTTGGTTTCGGGACAGGGATCGGCTACACCTTC; cdr3_aa: CASSPGVGFGTGIGYTF
clone_size: NA; j_call: TRBJ1-5; v_call: TRBV14; d_call: NA; cdr3_nt: TGTGCCAGCAGCCAAGGCAGGGGTACGGTTCGTGGCAATCAGCCCCAGCATTTT; cdr3_aa: CASSQGRGTVRGNQPQHF
clone_size: NA; j_call: TRBJ2-3; v_call: TRBV5-1; d_call: TRBD1; cdr3_nt: TGCGCCAGCCGGGACAGGGGTGGTGACACAGATACGCAGTATTTT; cdr3_aa: CASRDRGGDTDTQYF
clone_size: NA; j_call: TRBJ1-2; v_call: TRBV6-1; d_call: NA; cdr3_nt: TGTGCCAGCAGACGACAGCGCTATGGCTACACCTTC; cdr3_aa: CASRRQRYGYTF
clone_size: once; j_call: TRBJ1-4; v_call: TRBV2; d_call: NA; cdr3_nt: TGTGCCAGCAGTGAAGATACGGGTGGTGAAAAACTGTTTTTT; cdr3_aa: CASSEDTGGEKLFF
clone_size: NA; j_call: TRBJ2-1; v_call: TRBV6-5; d_call: TRBD2; cdr3_nt: TGTGCCAGCAGTCTTACTAGCGGGGGGTTTAATGAGCAGTTCTTC; cdr3_aa: CASSLTSGGFNEQFF
clone_size: NA; j_call: TRBJ2-1; v_call: TRBV7-9; d_call: NA; cdr3_nt: TGTGCCAGCAGCTTAGTACATCCCGGGACAAGTAATGAGCAGTTCTTC; cdr3_aa: CASSLVHPGTSNEQFF
clone_size: once; j_call: TRBJ2-7; v_call: TRBV6-5; d_call: NA; cdr3_nt: TGTGCCAGCAGTTACAAGGCAGGGTCGAGGTACGAGCAGTACTTC; cdr3_aa: CASSYKAGSRYEQYF
clone_size: NA; j_call: TRBJ2-5; v_call: TRBV5-1; d_call: NA; cdr3_nt: TGCGCCAGCAGCTTGGACGGCAGGGCTTTCCAAGAGACCCAGTACTTC; cdr3_aa: CASSLDGRAFQETQYF
clone_size: few; j_call: TRBJ1-4; v_call: TRBV4-1; d_call: NA; cdr3_nt: TGCGCCAGCAGCCAAGAAGCTGAAAAACTGTTTTTT; cdr3_aa: CASSQEAEKLFF
clone_size: NA; j_call: TRBJ1-5; v_call: TRBV7-2; d_call: NA; cdr3_nt: TGTGCCAGCAGCCACAGGGCTGGTCAGCCCCAGCATTTT; cdr3_aa: CASSHRAGQPQHF
clone_size: few; j_call: TRBJ2-4; v_call: TRBV5-4; d_call: NA; cdr3_nt: TGTGCCAGCACCAGGAGGGAAGGGTCCAAAAACATTCAGTACTTC; cdr3_aa: CASTRREGSKNIQYF
clone_size: few; j_call: TRBJ2-4; v_call: TRBV4-1; d_call: TRBD1; cdr3_nt: TGCGCCAGCAGCCATCCCGTAAAGGGGGCGGACATTCAGTACTTC; cdr3_aa: CASSHPVKGADIQYF
clone_size: NA; j_call: TRBJ1-2; v_call: TRBV4-1; d_call: TRBD1; cdr3_nt: TGCGCCAGCAGCCAGGCCCGGGACAGCTATGGCTACACCTTC; cdr3_aa: CASSQARDSYGYTF
clone_size: once; j_call: TRBJ2-7; v_call: TRBV28; d_call: NA; cdr3_nt: TGTGCCAGCAGTTCCTCCTCCTACGAGCAGTACTTC; cdr3_aa: CASSSSSYEQYF
clone_size: NA; j_call: TRBJ2-7; v_call: TRBV14; d_call: NA; cdr3_nt: TGTGCCAGCAGCCAAGAAAGGAGAATTGAGCAGTACTTC; cdr3_aa: CASSQERRIEQYF
clone_size: NA; j_call: TRBJ2-4; v_call: TRBV5-4; d_call: NA; cdr3_nt: TGTGCCAGCAGCTTGCAGGGATTGTTGACCAAAAACATTCAGTACTTC; cdr3_aa: CASSLQGLLTKNIQYF
clone_size: NA; j_call: TRBJ2-1; v_call: TRBV4-1; d_call: TRBD2; cdr3_nt: TGCGCCAGCAGCCAAAATTCACTAGCGGGGGGCCAAAATGAGCAGTTCTTC; cdr3_aa: CASSQNSLAGGQNEQFF
clone_size: NA; j_call: TRBJ1-4; v_call: TRBV5-6; d_call: NA; cdr3_nt: TGTGCCAGCAGCACCCTGAAGCCGGGGTGGTCTAATGAAAAACTGTTTTTT; cdr3_aa: CASSTLKPGWSNEKLFF
clone_size: NA; j_call: TRBJ1-1; v_call: TRBV28; d_call: NA; cdr3_nt: TGTGCCAGCAGGGGTCAAGGGGCTGGCGCTTTCTTT; cdr3_aa: CASRGQGAGAFF
clone_size: NA; j_call: TRBJ2-1; v_call: TRBV15; d_call: NA; cdr3_nt: TGTGCCACCAGCAGAGCGCAGGGATCCTACAATGAGCAGTTCTTC; cdr3_aa: CATSRAQGSYNEQFF
clone_size: NA; j_call: TRBJ2-7; v_call: TRBV19; d_call: NA; cdr3_nt: TGTGCCAGTAGTACCACAGGGTTGTACGAGCAGTACTTC; cdr3_aa: CASSTTGLYEQYF
clone_size: few; j_call: TRBJ1-6; v_call: TRBV4-2; d_call: NA; cdr3_nt: TGTGCCAGCAGCGACAGCAATACACGTCCCTATAATTCACCCCTCCACTTT; cdr3_aa: CASSDSNTRPYNSPLHF
clone_size: few; j_call: TRBJ1-5; v_call: TRBV20-1; d_call: NA; cdr3_nt: TGCAGTGCTAGTCGGTTTCAGCCCCAGCATTTT; cdr3_aa: CSASRFQPQHF